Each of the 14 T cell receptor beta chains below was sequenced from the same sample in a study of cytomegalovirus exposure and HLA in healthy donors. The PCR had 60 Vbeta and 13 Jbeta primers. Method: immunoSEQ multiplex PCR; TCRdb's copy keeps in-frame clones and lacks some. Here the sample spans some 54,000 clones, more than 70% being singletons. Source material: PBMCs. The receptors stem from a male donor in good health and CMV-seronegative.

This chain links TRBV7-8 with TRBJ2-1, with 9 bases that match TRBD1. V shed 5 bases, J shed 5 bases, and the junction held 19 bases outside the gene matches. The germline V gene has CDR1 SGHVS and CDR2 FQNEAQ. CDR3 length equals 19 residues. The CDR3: CASSPTGGGHRLRDNEQFF. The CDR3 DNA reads TGTGCCAGCAGCCCGACAGGGGGAGGTCACAGGCTACGCGACAATGAGCAGTTCTTC.

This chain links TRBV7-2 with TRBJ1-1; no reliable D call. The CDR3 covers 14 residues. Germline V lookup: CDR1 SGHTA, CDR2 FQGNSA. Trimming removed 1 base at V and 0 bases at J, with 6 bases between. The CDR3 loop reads CASSLDRVNTEAFF. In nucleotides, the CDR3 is TGTGCCAGCAGCTTAGACAGAGTGAACACTGAAGCTTTCTTT.

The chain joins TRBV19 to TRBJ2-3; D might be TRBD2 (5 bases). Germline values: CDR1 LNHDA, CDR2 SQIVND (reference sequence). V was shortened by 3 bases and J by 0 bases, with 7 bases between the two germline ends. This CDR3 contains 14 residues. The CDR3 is CASSIQRSTDTQYF. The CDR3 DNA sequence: TGTGCCAGTAGTATCCAGCGGAGCACAGATACGCAGTATTTT.

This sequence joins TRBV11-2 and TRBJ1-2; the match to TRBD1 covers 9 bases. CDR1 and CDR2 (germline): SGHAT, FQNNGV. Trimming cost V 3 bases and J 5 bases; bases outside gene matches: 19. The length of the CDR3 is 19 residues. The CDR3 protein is CASSLGYFGDRVNGYGYTF. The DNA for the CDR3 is TGTGCCAGCAGCTTGGGTTATTTCGGGGACAGGGTTAATGGGTATGGCTACACCTTC.

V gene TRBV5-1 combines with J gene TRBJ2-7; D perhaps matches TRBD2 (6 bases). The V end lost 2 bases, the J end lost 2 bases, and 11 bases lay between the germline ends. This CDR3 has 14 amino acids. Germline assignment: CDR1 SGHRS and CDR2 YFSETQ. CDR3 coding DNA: TGCGCCAGCAGCTTCCGCGGAGGGACCTACGAGCAGTACTTC. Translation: CASSFRGGTYEQYF.

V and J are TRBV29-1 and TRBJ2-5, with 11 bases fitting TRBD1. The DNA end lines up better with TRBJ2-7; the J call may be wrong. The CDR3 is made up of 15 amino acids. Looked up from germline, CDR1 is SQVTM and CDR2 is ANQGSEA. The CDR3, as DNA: TGCAGCGTTGAAGGAGGACAGGGGGCCTCCTACGAGCAGTACTTC. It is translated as CSVEGGQGASYEQYF.

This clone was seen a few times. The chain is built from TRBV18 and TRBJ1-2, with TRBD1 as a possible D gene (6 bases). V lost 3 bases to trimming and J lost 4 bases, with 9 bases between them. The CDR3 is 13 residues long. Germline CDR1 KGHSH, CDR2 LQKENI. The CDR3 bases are TGTGCCAGCTCACCCGGACAGATCTATGGCTACACCTTC. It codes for CASSPGQIYGYTF.

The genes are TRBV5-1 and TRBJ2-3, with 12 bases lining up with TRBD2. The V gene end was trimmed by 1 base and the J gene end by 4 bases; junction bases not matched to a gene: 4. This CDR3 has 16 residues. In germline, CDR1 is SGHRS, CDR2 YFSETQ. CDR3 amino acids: CASSLTSGGNADTQYF. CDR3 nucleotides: TGCGCCAGCAGCTTGACTAGCGGGGGGAATGCAGATACGCAGTATTTT.

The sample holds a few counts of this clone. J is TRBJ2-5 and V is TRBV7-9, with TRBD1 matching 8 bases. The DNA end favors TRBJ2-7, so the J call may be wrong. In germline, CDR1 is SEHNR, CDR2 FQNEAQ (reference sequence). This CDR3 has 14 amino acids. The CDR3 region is CASSRGTGTYEQYF. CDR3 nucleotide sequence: TGTGCCAGCAGTCGCGGGACAGGTACCTACGAGCAGTACTTC.

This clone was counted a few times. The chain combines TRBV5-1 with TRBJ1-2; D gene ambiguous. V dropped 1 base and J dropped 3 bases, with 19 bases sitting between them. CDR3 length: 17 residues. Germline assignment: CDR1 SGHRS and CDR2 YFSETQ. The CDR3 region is CASSLQPVILQDYGYTF. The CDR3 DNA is TGCGCCAGCAGCTTGCAGCCGGTCATTCTGCAGGACTATGGCTACACCTTC. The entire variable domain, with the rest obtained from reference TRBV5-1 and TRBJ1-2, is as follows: KAGVTQTPRYLIKTRGQQVTLSCSPISGHRSVSWYQQTPGQGLQFLFEYFSETQRNKGNFPGRFSGRQFSNSRSEMNVSTLELGDSALYLCASSLQPVILQDYGYTFGSGTRLTVV.

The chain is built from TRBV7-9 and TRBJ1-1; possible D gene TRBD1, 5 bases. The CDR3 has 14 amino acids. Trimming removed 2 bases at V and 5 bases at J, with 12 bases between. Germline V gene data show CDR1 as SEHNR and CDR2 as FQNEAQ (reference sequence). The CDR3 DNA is TGTGCCAGCAGCTTAAGAGCAGGGCAAACTGAAGCTTTCTTT. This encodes CASSLRAGQTEAFF.

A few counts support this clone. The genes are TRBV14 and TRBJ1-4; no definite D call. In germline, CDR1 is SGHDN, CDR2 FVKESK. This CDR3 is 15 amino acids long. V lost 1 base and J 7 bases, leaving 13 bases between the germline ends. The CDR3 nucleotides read TGTGCCAGCAGCCAAGGGCGGGTATCGTCTGAAAAACTGTTTTTT. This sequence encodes CASSQGRVSSEKLFF.

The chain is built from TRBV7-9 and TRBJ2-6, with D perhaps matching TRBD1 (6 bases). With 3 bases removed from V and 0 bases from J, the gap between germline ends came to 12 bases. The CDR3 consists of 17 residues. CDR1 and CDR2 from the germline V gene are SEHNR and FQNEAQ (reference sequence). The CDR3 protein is CASSLGTLRSGANVLTF. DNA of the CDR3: TGTGCCAGCAGCTTGGGGACATTACGCTCTGGGGCCAACGTCCTGACTTTC.

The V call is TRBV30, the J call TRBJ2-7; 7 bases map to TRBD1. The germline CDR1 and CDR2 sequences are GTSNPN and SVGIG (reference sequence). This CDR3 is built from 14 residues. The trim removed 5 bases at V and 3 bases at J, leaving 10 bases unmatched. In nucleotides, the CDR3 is TGTGCCTGGGACAGGGTATGGGGTCGCTACGAGCAGTACTTC. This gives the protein CAWDRVWGRYEQYF.